Detailed here is one T cell receptor beta chain. Only a few counts were recorded for this clonotype. There is no known antigen for this receptor. No base-level quality is on record; no much larger clone is a single base apart. The method behind the library was 5' RACE. This sample was sequenced with an Illumina HiSeq 2000. Template switching added a universal primer binding site, and the final cDNA carried a unique molecular identifier that allowed TCR cDNA molecules to be counted accurately. First-strand cDNA for TCR alpha and beta chains was synthesized from specific primers in the conserved constant-segment region. To control for contamination, every cDNA library was double barcoded, receiving both a SMART-Mk sample barcode and Illumina barcodes. TruSeq adapter sequences, together with Illumina sample barcodes, were added in two successive PCR steps. The TCR alpha and beta cDNA libraries were sequenced on the Illumina HiSeq platform using custom primers. Per the authors' processing: Unique molecular identifiers were extracted from raw reads with MiGEC, and CDR3 positions were determined with MiXCR. Recombination models were inferred per individual with the repgenHMM and IGoR tools using an EM algorithm. The analysis of shared clonotypes was done with the tcR package in R, with sharing normalized by the product of cloneset sizes. To study raw recombination free of thymic and clonal selection effects, out-of-frame nonproductive sequences were analyzed. The public reads were quality trimmed at Q25 with fastp and then assembled into clones with MiXCR by TCRdb, keeping productive beta chains. Each CDR3 protein appears once, grouped with its most common genes and DNA. TCRdb's processing, not the authors', yielded these V and J calls. This sample holds 200,000 to 300,000 distinct CDR3 sequences; 10% to 13% were observed only once. Together, the top ten hold about 9.1% of the sample.

The sample originates from a study of identical twins (dated by TCRdb to about 2016). Background on the whole study: To test whether fetal clonotypes persist, the study used deep sequencing on TCR alpha and beta repertoires from monozygotic twins, unrelated adults of various ages, and cord blood. To rule out contamination, the twin experiments were replicated at different times with different library preparation protocols. Points the paper makes about the study in general: Zero-insertion analyses could be partly confounded by invariant T cells such as MAIT and iNKT, although diverse VJ usage argued against such confounding for most clonotypes. The excess sharing between twins in beta out-of-frame sequences was weaker because fewer shared sequences reduced the signal-to-noise ratio. Conclusions relied on cross-sectional statistical analysis, since the same donors could not be followed over many years. Compared with coincidental sharing between unrelated individuals, an excess of low generation-probability sequences was observed among out-of-frame TCR alpha sequences shared between twins. Out-of-frame TCR alpha sharing in monozygotic twins was systematically underestimated by recombination models, whereas sharing between unrelated individuals was in agreement with the recombination models. Fewer insertions were carried by abundant cord blood beta clonotypes; a weaker similar trend was observed in young adult naive repertoires, while no such trend was observed in memory repertoires.

The germline V gene gives CDR1 as SGHTA and CDR2 as FQGNSA. Taken from cysteine to phenylalanine, the CDR3 has 17 residues. The DNA shown is the 51-base CDR3, in frame from base 1. Trimming leaves V shorter by 0 bases and J shorter by 1 base, with the junction holding 2 bases beyond the gene matches. Only healthy Caucasian donors were included. Miltenyi CD45RO+ enrichment and human naive T-cell isolation kits were used to isolate memory (CD45RO+) and naive T cells from PBMC. The sequenced material came from memory T cells sorted from blood. The cell subset or site label, as the study defines it: CD45RO+ enriched T cells. The rearrangement joined TRBV7-2 to TRBJ2-3; 12 central nucleotides agree with TRBD2. The source is a man aged 45-65 years in good health. The CDR3 is CASSLAPSGGGTDTQYF. At the DNA level, the sequence is TGTGCCAGCAGCTTAGCCCCTAGCGGGGGGGGCACAGATACGCAGTATTTT.